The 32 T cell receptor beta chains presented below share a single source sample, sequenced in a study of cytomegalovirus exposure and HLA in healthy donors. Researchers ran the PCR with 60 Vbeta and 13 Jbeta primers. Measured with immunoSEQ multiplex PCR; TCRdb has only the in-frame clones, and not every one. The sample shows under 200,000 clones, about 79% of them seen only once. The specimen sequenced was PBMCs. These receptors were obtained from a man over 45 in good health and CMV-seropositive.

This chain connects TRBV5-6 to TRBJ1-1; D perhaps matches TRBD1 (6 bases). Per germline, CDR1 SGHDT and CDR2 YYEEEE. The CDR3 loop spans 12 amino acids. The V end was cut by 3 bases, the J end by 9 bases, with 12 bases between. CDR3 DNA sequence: TGTGCCAGCAGCTACACAGGGACCCAAGCTTTCTTT. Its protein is CASSYTGTQAFF.

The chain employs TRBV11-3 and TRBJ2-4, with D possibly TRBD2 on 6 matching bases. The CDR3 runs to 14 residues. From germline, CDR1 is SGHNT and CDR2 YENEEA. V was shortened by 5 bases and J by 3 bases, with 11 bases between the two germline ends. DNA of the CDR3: TGTGCCAGCAGCCCCCGGGGACTCAAAAACATTCAGTACTTC. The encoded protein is CASSPRGLKNIQYF.

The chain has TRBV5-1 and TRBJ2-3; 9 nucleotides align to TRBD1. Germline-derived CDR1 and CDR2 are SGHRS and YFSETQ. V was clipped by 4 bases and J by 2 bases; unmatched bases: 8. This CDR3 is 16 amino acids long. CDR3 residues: CASSKGTGTHTDTQYF. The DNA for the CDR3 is TGCGCCAGCAGCAAAGGGACAGGGACTCACACAGATACGCAGTATTTT.

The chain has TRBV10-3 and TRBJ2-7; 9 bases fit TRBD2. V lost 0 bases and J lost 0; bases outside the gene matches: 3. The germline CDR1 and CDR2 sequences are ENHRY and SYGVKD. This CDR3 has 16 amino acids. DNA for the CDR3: TGTGCCATCAGTGAGTCGCCTAGCGGGATCTCCTACGAGCAGTACGTC. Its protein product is CAISESPSGISYEQYV.

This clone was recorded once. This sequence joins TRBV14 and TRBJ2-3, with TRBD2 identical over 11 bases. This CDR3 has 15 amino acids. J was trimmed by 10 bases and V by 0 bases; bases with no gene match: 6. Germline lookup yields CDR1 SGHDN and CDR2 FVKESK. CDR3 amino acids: CASSQDVLAGVPQYF. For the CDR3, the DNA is TGTGCCAGCAGCCAAGATGTACTAGCGGGAGTACCGCAGTATTTT.

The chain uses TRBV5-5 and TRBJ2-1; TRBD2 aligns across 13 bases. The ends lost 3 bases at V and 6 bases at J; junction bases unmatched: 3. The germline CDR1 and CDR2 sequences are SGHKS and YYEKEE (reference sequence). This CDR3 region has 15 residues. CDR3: CASSYGLAGANEQFF. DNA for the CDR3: TGTGCCAGCAGCTATGGACTAGCGGGGGCCAATGAGCAGTTCTTC.

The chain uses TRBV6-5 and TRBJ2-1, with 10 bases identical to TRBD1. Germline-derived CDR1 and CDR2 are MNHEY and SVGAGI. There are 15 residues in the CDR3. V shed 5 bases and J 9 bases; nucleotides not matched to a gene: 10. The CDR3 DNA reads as TGTGCCAGCAGTCGGGGGACAGGGGCACAAAGTGAGCAGTTCTTC. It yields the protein CASSRGTGAQSEQFF.

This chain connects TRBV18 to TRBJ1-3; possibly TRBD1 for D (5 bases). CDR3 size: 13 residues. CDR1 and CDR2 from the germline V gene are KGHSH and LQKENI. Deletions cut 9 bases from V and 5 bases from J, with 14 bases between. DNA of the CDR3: TGTGCCAGTTCCCCGGGGGAGAGAAACACCATATATTTT. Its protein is CASSPGERNTIYF.

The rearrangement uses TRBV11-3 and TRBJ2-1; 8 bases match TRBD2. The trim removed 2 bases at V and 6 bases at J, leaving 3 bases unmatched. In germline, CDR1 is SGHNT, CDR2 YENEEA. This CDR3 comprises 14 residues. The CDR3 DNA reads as TGTGCCAGCAGCTTACCGGGAGGGAGCAATGAGCAGTTCTTC. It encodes CASSLPGGSNEQFF.

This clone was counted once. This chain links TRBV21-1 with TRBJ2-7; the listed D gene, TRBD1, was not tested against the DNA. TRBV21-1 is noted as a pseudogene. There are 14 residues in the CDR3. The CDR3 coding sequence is TGTGCCAGCAGCAGTGACAGGAGCTCCTACGAGCAGTACTTC. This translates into CASSSDRSSYEQYF.

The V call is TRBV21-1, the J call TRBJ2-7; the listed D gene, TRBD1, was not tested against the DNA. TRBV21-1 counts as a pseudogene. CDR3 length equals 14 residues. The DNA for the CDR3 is TGTGCCAGCAGCAATCAGGGGGCCTCCTACGAGCAGTACTTC. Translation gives CASSNQGASYEQYF.

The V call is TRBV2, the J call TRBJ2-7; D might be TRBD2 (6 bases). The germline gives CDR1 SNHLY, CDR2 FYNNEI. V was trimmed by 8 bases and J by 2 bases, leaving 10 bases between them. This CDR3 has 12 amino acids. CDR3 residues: CASGAGPYEQYF. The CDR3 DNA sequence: TGTGCCAGCGGGGCGGGGCCCTACGAGCAGTACTTC.

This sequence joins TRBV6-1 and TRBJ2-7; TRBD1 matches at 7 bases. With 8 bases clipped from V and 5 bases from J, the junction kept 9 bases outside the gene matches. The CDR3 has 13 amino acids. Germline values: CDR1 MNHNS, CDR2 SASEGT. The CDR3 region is CASGPGGYNEQYV. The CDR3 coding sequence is TGTGCCAGCGGGCCAGGGGGTTATAACGAGCAGTACGTC.

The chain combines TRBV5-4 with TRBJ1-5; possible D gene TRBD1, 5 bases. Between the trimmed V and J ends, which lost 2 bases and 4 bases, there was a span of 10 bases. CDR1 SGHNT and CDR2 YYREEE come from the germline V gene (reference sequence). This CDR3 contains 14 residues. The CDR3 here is CASSFQGSNQPQHF. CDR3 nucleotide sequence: TGTGCCAGCAGCTTCCAGGGTTCGAATCAGCCCCAGCATTTT.

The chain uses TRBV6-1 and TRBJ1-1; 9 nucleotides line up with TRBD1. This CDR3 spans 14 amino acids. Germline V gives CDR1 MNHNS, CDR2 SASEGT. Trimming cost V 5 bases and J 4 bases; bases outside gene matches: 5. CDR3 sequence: CASSLPGQGTEAFF. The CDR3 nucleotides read TGTGCCAGCAGTTTACCGGGACAGGGCACTGAAGCTTTCTTT.

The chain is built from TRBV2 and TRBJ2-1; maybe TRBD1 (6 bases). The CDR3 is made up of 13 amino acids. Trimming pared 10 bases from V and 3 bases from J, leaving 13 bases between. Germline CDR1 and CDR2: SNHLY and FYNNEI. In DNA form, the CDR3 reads TGTGCCACCGACAGGAAGGACTACAATGAGCAGTTCTTC. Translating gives CATDRKDYNEQFF.

DNA for the CDR3: TGTGCCAGCAGCCCGACAGGCCAAAGCTCCTACGAGCAGTACTTC. Protein product: CASSPTGQSSYEQYF. This rearrangement joins TRBV4-2 to TRBJ2-5; tentatively, D is TRBD1 (6 bases). The J call may not be correct, given that the DNA end is closer to TRBJ2-7. Looked up from germline, CDR1 is LGHNA and CDR2 is YNFKEQ. This CDR3 spans 15 amino acids.

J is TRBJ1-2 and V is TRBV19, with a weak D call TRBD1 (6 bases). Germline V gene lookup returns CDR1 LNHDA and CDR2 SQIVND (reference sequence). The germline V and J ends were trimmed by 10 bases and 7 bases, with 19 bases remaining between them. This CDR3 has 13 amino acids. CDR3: CATRGAGVAGYTF. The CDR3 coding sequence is TGTGCCACCCGGGGGGCAGGGGTGGCTGGCTACACCTTC.

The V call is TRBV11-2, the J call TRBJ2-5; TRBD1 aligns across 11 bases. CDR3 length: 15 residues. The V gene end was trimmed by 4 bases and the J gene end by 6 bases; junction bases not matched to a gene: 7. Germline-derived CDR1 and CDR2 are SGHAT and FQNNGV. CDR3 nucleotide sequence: TGTGCCAGCAGCTCCGACAGGACAGGGGGCAAGACCCAGTACTTC. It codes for CASSSDRTGGKTQYF.

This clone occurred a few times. CDR3 DNA: TGTGCCGCCGGGACTAGCGGGCCAGATACGCAGTATTTT. This encodes CAAGTSGPDTQYF. V and J are TRBV10-3 and TRBJ2-3; 12 nucleotides align to TRBD2. The J segment lost 4 bases and the V segment lost 11 bases, leaving 4 bases of the junction unmatched. This CDR3 has 13 residues. Per germline, CDR1 ENHRY and CDR2 SYGVKD.

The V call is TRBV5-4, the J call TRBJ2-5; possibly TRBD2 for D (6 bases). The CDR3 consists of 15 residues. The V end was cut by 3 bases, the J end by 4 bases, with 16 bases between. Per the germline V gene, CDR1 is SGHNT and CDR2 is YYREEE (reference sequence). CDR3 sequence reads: CASSSSGAVGETQYF. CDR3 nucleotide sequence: TGTGCCAGCAGCTCCTCGGGAGCCGTCGGAGAGACCCAGTACTTC.

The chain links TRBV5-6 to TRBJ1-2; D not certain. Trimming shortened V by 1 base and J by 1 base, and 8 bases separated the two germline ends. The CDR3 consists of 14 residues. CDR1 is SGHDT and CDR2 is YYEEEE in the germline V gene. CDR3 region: CASSLNSRNYGYTF. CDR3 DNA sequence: TGTGCCAGCAGCTTGAACAGCCGTAACTATGGCTACACCTTC. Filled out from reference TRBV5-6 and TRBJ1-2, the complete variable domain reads DAGVTQSPTHLIKTRGQQVTLRCSPKSGHDTVSWYQQALGQGPQFIFQYYEEEERQRGNFPDRFSGHQFPNYSSELNVNALLLGDSALYLCASSLNSRNYGYTFGSGTRLTVV.

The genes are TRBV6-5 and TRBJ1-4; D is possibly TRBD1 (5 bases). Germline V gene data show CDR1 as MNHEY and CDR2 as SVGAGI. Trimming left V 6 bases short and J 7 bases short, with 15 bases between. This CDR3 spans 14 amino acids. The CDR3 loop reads CASRAPGQGEKLFF. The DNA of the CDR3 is TGTGCCAGCAGGGCCCCCGGGCAGGGTGAAAAACTGTTTTTT.

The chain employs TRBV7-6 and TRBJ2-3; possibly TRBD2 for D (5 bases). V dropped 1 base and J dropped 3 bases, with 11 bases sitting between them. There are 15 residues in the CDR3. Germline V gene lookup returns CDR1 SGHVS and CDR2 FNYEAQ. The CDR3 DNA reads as TGTGCCAGCAGCTTAGGAGGGCAAGGGACAGATACGCAGTATTTT. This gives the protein CASSLGGQGTDTQYF. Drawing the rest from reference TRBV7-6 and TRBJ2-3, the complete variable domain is GAGVSQSPRYKVTKRGQDVALRCDPISGHVSLYWYRQALGQGPEFLTYFNYEAQQDKSGLPNDRFSAERPEGSISTLTIQRTEQRDSAMYRCASSLGGQGTDTQYFGPGTRLTVL.

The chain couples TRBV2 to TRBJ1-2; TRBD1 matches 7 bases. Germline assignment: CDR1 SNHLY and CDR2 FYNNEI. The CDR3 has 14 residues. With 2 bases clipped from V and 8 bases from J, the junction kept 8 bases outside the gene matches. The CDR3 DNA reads TGTGCCAGCAGTGAAACCCAACAGGGGTGGGGCTACACCTTC. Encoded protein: CASSETQQGWGYTF.

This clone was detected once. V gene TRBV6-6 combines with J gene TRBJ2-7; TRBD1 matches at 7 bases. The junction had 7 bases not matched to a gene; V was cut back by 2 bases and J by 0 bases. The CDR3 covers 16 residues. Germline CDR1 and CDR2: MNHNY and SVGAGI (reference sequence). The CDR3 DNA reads TGTGCCAGCAGTTACCCCAAGGGGGCGAGCTCCTACGAGCAGTACTTC. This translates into CASSYPKGASSYEQYF.

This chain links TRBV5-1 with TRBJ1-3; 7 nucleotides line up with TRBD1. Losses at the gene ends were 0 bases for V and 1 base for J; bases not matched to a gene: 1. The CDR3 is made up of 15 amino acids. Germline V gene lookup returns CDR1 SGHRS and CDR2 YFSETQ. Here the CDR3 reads CASSLEQGSGNTIYF. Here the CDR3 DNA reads TGCGCCAGCAGCTTGGAACAGGGGTCTGGAAACACCATATATTTT. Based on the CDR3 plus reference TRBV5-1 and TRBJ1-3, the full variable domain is KAGVTQTPRYLIKTRGQQVTLSCSPISGHRSVSWYQQTPGQGLQFLFEYFSETQRNKGNFPGRFSGRQFSNSRSEMNVSTLELGDSALYLCASSLEQGSGNTIYFGEGSWLTVV.

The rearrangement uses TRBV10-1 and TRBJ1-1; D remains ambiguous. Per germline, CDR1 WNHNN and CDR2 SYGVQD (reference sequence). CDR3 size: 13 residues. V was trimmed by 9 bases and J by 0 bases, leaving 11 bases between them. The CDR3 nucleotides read TGCGCCAGTAAACAGAACATGAACACTGAAGCTTTCTTT. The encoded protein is CASKQNMNTEAFF.

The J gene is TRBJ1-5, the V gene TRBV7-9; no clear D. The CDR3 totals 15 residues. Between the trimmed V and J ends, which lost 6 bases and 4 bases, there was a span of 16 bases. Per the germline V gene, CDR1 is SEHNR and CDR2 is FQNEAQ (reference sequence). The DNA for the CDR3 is TGTGCCAGCAGTTCGACTCTGAGGGCAAATCAGCCCCAGCATTTT. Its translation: CASSSTLRANQPQHF. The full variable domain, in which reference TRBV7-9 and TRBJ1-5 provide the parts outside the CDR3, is DTGVSQNPRHKITKRGQNVTFRCDPISEHNRLYWYRQTLGQGPEFLTYFQNEAQLEKSRLLSDRFSAERPKGSFSTLEIQRTEQGDSAMYLCASSSTLRANQPQHFGDGTRLSIL.

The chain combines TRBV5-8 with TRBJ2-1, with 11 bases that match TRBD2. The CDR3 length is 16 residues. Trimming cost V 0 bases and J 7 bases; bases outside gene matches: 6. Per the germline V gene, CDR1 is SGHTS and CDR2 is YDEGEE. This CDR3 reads CASSLGTSGSWNEQFF. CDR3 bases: TGTGCCAGCAGCTTGGGCACTAGCGGGAGTTGGAATGAGCAGTTCTTC.

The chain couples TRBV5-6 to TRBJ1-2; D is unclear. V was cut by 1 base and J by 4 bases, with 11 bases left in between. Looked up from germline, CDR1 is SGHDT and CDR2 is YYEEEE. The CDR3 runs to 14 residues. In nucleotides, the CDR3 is TGTGCCAGCAGCTTGATTGTCGGAGCCTATGGCTACACCTTC. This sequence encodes CASSLIVGAYGYTF.

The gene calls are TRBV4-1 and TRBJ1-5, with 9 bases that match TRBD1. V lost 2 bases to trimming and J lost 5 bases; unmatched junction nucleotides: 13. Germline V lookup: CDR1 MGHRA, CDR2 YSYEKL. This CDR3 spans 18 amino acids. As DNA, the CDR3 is TGCGCCAGCAGCCAAACCGGGACAGGGATTCTTAAGCATCAGCCCCAGCATTTT. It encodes CASSQTGTGILKHQPQHF.